What follows is one T cell receptor (beta chain) and its context. Which antigen it targets is not known. Base quality data are lacking; no much larger clone is found one base away. Trimming accounts for 4 bases at V and 2 bases at J, while the number of junction bases matched to no gene is 5. From its cysteine to its phenylalanine, the CDR3 spans 17 amino acids. The read is trimmed to its CDR3 DNA, 51 bases read in frame from base 1. The germline V gene (reference sequence) yields SEHNR for CDR1 and FQNEAQ for CDR2. The trial excluded patients who had a history of autoimmune disease or who were on systemic immunosuppression. Peripheral blood for TCR sequencing was drawn from every dose cohort at baseline, at cycle 4 day 1 and at cycle 7 day 1. Samples were obtained from an open-label, multicenter, first-in-human phase I dose-escalation trial of ivuxolimab. Adults with locally advanced or metastatic melanoma, renal cell, hepatocellular, or head and neck squamous cell carcinoma were enrolled in the trial. Before TCR sequencing, CD4+ and CD8+ T cells were separately sorted from peripheral blood.

This specimen belongs to a study of OX40 agonist ivuxolimab in advanced cancers. For context, the study as a whole: Ivuxolimab was a fully human IgG2 agonistic monoclonal antibody targeting the costimulatory receptor OX40 (CD134). Patients were allowed to have had prior anti-PD-1, anti-PD-L1 or anti-CTLA-4 therapy, and around 41% of the dose-escalation patients had previously received checkpoint inhibitors. Of the 50 or so patients in dose escalation, around 19 had hepatocellular carcinoma, around 15 had melanoma, 9 had renal cell carcinoma and 9 had head and neck cancer. The dose-escalation cohort was roughly 87% male with a mean age of approximately 59 years, ranging from about 20 to 85. Partial responses were achieved by three dose-escalation patients, of whom one had hepatocellular carcinoma and two had cutaneous melanoma. Peripheral TCRbeta sequencing was intended to test whether TCR sequence diversity was altered and clonal T-cell expansion was caused by ivuxolimab. The paper covers the monotherapy dose-escalation part of the phase I ivuxolimab trial, which included N ≈ 57 patients. Intravenous ivuxolimab was administered to patients every 2 weeks at six dose levels: 0.01, 0.1, 0.3, 1.5, 3 and 10 mg/kg.

Genomic DNA was extracted from sorted cells for sequencing of the TCRbeta CDR3 region. The immunoSEQ Assay was used for sequencing of TCRbeta CDR3 regions. Imported from immuneACCESS, the table was reduced by TCRdb to in-frame sequences with V and J called. These copies leave out some clones; in studies compared against another copy, an unresolved V gene accounts for under half, and the cause of the remainder is not known. This sample gives approximately 100,000 clones in total; around 80% of them show up just once. The top ten clones comprise 5.5% of the sample. Study-wide conclusions, independent of this receptor: Clonal expansion of both CD4+ and CD8+ blood T cells was observed from baseline to week 6 at doses 0.1 to 3.0 mg/kg. Low levels of normalized T-cell clonal expansion were also seen in some nonresponding patients. Partial responders in the 0.1-3.0 mg/kg groups had among the lowest normalized peripheral clonal expansion, especially among CD8+ T cells. Antigen specificity was not determined for the clonally expanded peripheral T cells. On average, CD8+ T cells showed more expanded clones than CD4+ T cells after ivuxolimab.

The material was CD4+ or CD8+ T cells sorted from blood, obtained in a trial of the OX40 agonist ivuxolimab. The sequence links TRBV7-9 to TRBJ2-6, and 10 bases in between align with TRBD1. This TCR derives from an adult with an advanced solid tumor such as melanoma, head and neck, liver or kidney cancer. The nucleotide sequence is TGTGCCAGCAGCTCCCGACAGGGGGCGCCTGGGGCCAACGTCCTGACTTTC. This is translated as CASSSRQGAPGANVLTF.